A single sample is the source of the 28 T cell receptor beta chains below, sequenced in a study of beta chain features in type 1 diabetes. Study-level findings and limits: Type 1 diabetes patients had moderately but significantly shorter TCRB CDR3s in all four CD4+ subsets.

These receptors' targets are unknown. Expressed TCRB transcripts were sequenced, since all the RNA that had been isolated was reverse transcribed. Clones were read by immunoSEQ multiplex PCR, and TCRdb kept only the in-frame ones, dropping some. The sample lists about 710,000 clones, about 14% occurring once. The material sequenced was naive CD4+ T cells from blood. These receptors originate from a man aged 18-30 years with type 1 diabetes.

The chain recombines TRBV11-3 with TRBJ2-3; a possible D gene is TRBD2 (5 bases). Germline lookup yields CDR1 SGHNT and CDR2 YENEEA. The CDR3 totals 14 residues. The V end lost 2 bases, the J end lost 0 bases, and 6 bases lay between the germline ends. This chain's CDR3 is CASSLLASTDTQYF. CDR3 DNA: TGTGCCAGCAGCTTACTAGCCAGCACAGATACGCAGTATTTT.

This clone was found a few times. This sample includes further DNA sequences coding for the same CDR3. The gene calls are TRBV19 and TRBJ1-1; D uncertain. The CDR3 runs to 13 residues. Germline values: CDR1 LNHDA, CDR2 SQIVND (reference sequence). The V and J ends lost 4 bases and 2 bases respectively, with 8 bases between them. The chain's CDR3 is CASSTGLNTEAFF. CDR3 bases: TGTGCCAGTAGTACCGGCCTTAACACTGAAGCTTTCTTT.

In its sample, this clone was seen a few times. The chain joins TRBV6-5 to TRBJ1-5; no definite D call. Deletions cut 0 bases from V and 8 bases from J, with 14 bases between. This CDR3 is 15 amino acids long. CDR1 and CDR2 (germline): MNHEY, SVGAGI. The CDR3 DNA reads as TGTGCCAGCAGTTACTCGAAGGGAATTCGCGAGCCCCAGCATTTT. Protein: CASSYSKGIREPQHF.

In its sample, this clone was seen a few times. This chain links TRBV5-1 with TRBJ2-7; D may match TRBD1 or TRBD2 (5 bases each). Looked up from germline, CDR1 is SGHRS and CDR2 is YFSETQ. V dropped 6 bases and J dropped 2 bases, with 15 bases sitting between them. There are 14 residues in the CDR3. For the CDR3, the DNA is TGCGCCAGCAATACGGGTCAGGGAGCCTACGAGCAGTACTTC. This gives the protein CASNTGQGAYEQYF.

This clone turned up a few times. The sample contains more than one DNA sequence encoding this CDR3. V is TRBV30 and J is TRBJ2-5, with 11 bases matching TRBD2. V was pared by 1 base and J by 4 bases, with 5 bases of the junction left unmatched. The CDR3 contains 15 residues. Germline V gene data show CDR1 as GTSNPN and CDR2 as SVGIG (reference sequence). The CDR3 nucleotides are TGTGCCTGGAGTGCACTAGCGGGAGAGTTAGAGACCCAGTACTTC. Translation: CAWSALAGELETQYF. The whole variable domain, filled in from reference TRBV30 and TRBJ2-5, reads SQTIHQWPATLVQPVGSPLSLECTVEGTSNPNLYWYRQAAGRGLQLLFYSVGIGQISSEVPQNLSASRPQDRQFILSSKKLLLSDSGFYLCAWSALAGELETQYFGPGTRLLVL.

The V and J genes are TRBV18 and TRBJ1-2; D not certain. The CDR3 is made up of 15 amino acids. Germline CDR1 and CDR2: KGHSH and LQKENI. Deletions cut 4 bases from V and 0 bases from J, with 12 bases between. The CDR3 protein is CASSRRGDPNYGYTF. CDR3 bases: TGTGCCAGCTCACGGAGAGGAGATCCTAACTATGGCTACACCTTC.

This clone appeared a few times. The chain joins TRBV14 to TRBJ2-3, with 11 positions matching TRBD2. Germline CDR1 SGHDN, CDR2 FVKESK. V dropped 0 bases and J dropped 0; count of bases not matched to a gene: 11. CDR3 length equals 20 residues. The CDR3 nucleotides read TGTGCCAGCAGCCAAGATCGCCAGGGACTAGCGGTCCCTAGCACAGATACGCAGTATTTT. Translating it yields CASSQDRQGLAVPSTDTQYF.

This chain uses TRBV28 with TRBJ2-5, with a tentative D call TRBD2 (6 bases). This CDR3 comprises 12 residues. V lost 8 bases and J 8 bases, leaving 15 bases between the germline ends. The V gene's germline CDR1 is MDHEN and CDR2 SYDVKM. In DNA form, the CDR3 reads TGTGCCAGCGGGGGACTGGGCACCACCCAGTACTTC. It translates to CASGGLGTTQYF.

J is TRBJ2-7 and V is TRBV7-3, with D hard to call. Germline CDR1 SGHTA, CDR2 FQGTGA. There are 14 residues in the CDR3. The V end was cut by 4 bases, the J end by 4 bases, with 14 bases between. The CDR3: CASSSKSGPYEQYF. The CDR3, as DNA: TGTGCCAGCAGCTCGAAATCGGGTCCGTACGAGCAGTACTTC. The full variable domain, with the rest looked up from reference TRBV7-3 and TRBJ2-7, is GAGVSQTPSNKVTEKGKYVELRCDPISGHTALYWYRQSLGQGPEFLIYFQGTGAADDSGLPNDRFFAVRPEGSVSTLKIQRTERGDSAVYLCASSSKSGPYEQYFGPGTRLTVT.

This clone was counted only a few times. This chain uses TRBV30 with TRBJ1-2; 8 positions agree with TRBD1. This CDR3 is built from 12 residues. The junction had 4 bases not matched to a gene; V was cut back by 3 bases and J by 7 bases. Germline V gives CDR1 GTSNPN, CDR2 SVGIG (reference sequence). The CDR3 sequence: CAWSTTGVGYTF. The DNA for the CDR3 is TGTGCCTGGAGCACGACAGGGGTTGGCTACACCTTC.

V gene TRBV9 combines with J gene TRBJ2-2; tentative D call: TRBD2 (5 bases). This CDR3 spans 16 amino acids. The ends were cut back, 4 bases at V and 1 base at J, with 14 bases in the middle. The germline V gene has CDR1 SGDLS and CDR2 YYNGEE. The CDR3 sequence is CASSPPGVQNTGELFF. The DNA for the CDR3 is TGTGCCAGCAGCCCCCCCGGGGTTCAGAACACCGGGGAGCTGTTTTTT.

This clone came up a few times. The V and J genes are TRBV7-9 and TRBJ1-6, with D perhaps matching TRBD1 (5 bases). The germline V and J ends were trimmed by 5 bases and 9 bases, with 5 bases remaining between them. The CDR3 totals 11 residues. Germline CDR1 SEHNR, CDR2 FQNEAQ (reference sequence). The CDR3 spells CASSGGSPLHF. CDR3 DNA: TGTGCCAGCAGCGGGGGTTCACCCCTCCACTTT.

This clone was observed a few times. The chain has TRBV4-2 and TRBJ2-7; D is uncertain. CDR1 is LGHNA, CDR2 YNFKEQ, per germline. Deletions cut 1 base from V and 2 bases from J, with 18 bases between. This CDR3 is built from 17 residues. The CDR3 spells CASSQALQTSIPYEQYF. The CDR3 DNA sequence: TGTGCCAGCAGCCAAGCTCTGCAGACCTCAATCCCCTACGAGCAGTACTTC.

This clone was detected a few times. CDR3 nucleotide sequence: TGTGCCAGCAACCCGGGGGATCAAGAGACCCAGTACTTC. This codes for CASNPGDQETQYF. This chain joins TRBV28 and TRBJ2-5; perhaps TRBD2 as D (6 bases). This CDR3 is 13 amino acids long. Germline CDR1 reads MDHEN; CDR2 reads SYDVKM. V was clipped by 7 bases and J by 2 bases, with 11 bases between them.

This clone has only a few counts. The genes are TRBV30 and TRBJ2-1, with D unclear. The CDR3 runs 15 residues. Deletions cut 1 base from V and 0 bases from J, with 10 bases between. CDR1 is GTSNPN and CDR2 is SVGIG in the germline V gene (reference sequence). The CDR3 region is CAWSEVGSSYNEQFF. The CDR3, as DNA: TGTGCCTGGAGTGAGGTCGGTAGCTCCTACAATGAGCAGTTCTTC.

This clone showed up just a few times. This chain links TRBV18 with TRBJ2-1; 7 positions match TRBD1. Germline V gives CDR1 KGHSH, CDR2 LQKENI. The J segment lost 5 bases and the V segment lost 3 bases, leaving 7 bases of the junction unmatched. The CDR3 runs to 15 residues. CDR3 DNA: TGTGCCAGCTCACCTACGTGGGACAGAGACAATGAGCAGTTCTTC. The encoded protein is CASSPTWDRDNEQFF.

This clone was seen a few times. The CDR3 sequence is CAWKKPNTGELFF. The CDR3 DNA follows: TGTGCCTGGAAGAAACCCAACACCGGGGAGCTGTTTTTT. The rearrangement joins TRBV30 to TRBJ2-2; D call uncertain. The V and J ends lost 4 bases and 2 bases respectively, with 8 bases between them. CDR3 length: 13 residues. Germline V CDR1 and CDR2: GTSNPN, SVGIG (reference sequence).

This clone was seen more than once but under ten times. The chain employs TRBV30 and TRBJ2-2; no definite D call. In germline, CDR1 is GTSNPN, CDR2 SVGIG (reference sequence). V shed 2 bases and J shed 0 bases, with 7 bases lying between them. The CDR3 extends over 14 amino acids. CDR3 sequence reads: CAWSSPPNTGELFF. CDR3 DNA: TGTGCCTGGAGTAGTCCTCCGAACACCGGGGAGCTGTTTTTT.

This clone was observed a few times. The chain links TRBV7-9 to TRBJ2-1; weak D call: TRBD2 (5 bases). V was cut by 11 bases and J by 3 bases, with 26 bases left in between. CDR1 and CDR2 (germline): SEHNR, FQNEAQ (reference sequence). The CDR3 covers 17 residues. CDR3 DNA: TGTGCCTACAGCCAAGGGATAGAGGGATTACTCTACAATGAGCAGTTCTTC. This encodes CAYSQGIEGLLYNEQFF.

This clone showed up just a few times. This sequence joins TRBV9 and TRBJ2-5; 7 bases fit TRBD2. The CDR3 totals 16 residues. Germline CDR1 SGDLS, CDR2 YYNGEE. V lost 4 bases, J lost 2 bases, and 11 bases stayed unmatched. For the CDR3, the DNA is TGTGCCAGCAGCCCCGGGACTATCTCCTTGCAAGAGACCCAGTACTTC. Translating gives CASSPGTISLQETQYF.

The chain uses TRBV29-1 and TRBJ1-1, with 9 bases lining up with TRBD1. The CDR3 sequence is 14 residues long. The V segment lost 6 bases and the J segment 1 base; nucleotides outside the gene matches: 6. Per germline, CDR1 SQVTM and CDR2 ANQGSEA. This CDR3 reads CSVDRTGENTEAFF. In DNA form, the CDR3 reads TGCAGCGTCGATCGGACAGGGGAGAACACTGAAGCTTTCTTT.

There are a few counts of this clone. V usage is TRBV7-9 and J usage is TRBJ1-3; tentatively, D is TRBD1 (5 bases). Germline V gives CDR1 SEHNR, CDR2 FQNEAQ (reference sequence). Trimming left V 6 bases short and J 8 bases short, with 20 bases between. The CDR3 loop spans 15 amino acids. CDR3 sequence reads: CASRRSGTQGDTIYF. CDR3 DNA: TGTGCCAGCAGACGCAGCGGGACCCAAGGTGACACCATATATTTT.

This clone was counted only a few times. Other DNA sequences within the sample encode an identical CDR3. V gene TRBV7-2 combines with J gene TRBJ1-3, with D perhaps matching TRBD1 (5 bases). Germline CDR1 reads SGHTA; CDR2 reads FQGNSA. CDR3 length equals 14 residues. V lost 5 bases and J 1 base, leaving 9 bases between the germline ends. In DNA, the CDR3 is TGTGCCAGCAGCCCGACAGTTTCTGGAAACACCATATATTTT. It yields the protein CASSPTVSGNTIYF.

V usage is TRBV5-1 and J usage is TRBJ1-1, with TRBD1 matching 7 bases. Trimming at V came to 2 bases and at J to 0 bases, leaving 7 bases not matched to a gene. The germline V gene has CDR1 SGHRS and CDR2 YFSETQ. The CDR3 is made up of 16 amino acids. Here the CDR3 DNA reads TGCGCCAGCAGCTTTAGGACAGGACTAATGAACACTGAAGCTTTCTTT. Translated: CASSFRTGLMNTEAFF.

This clone has just a few counts. The chain combines TRBV7-9 with TRBJ2-1; 7 nucleotides match TRBD2. This CDR3 spans 17 amino acids. Germline CDR1 SEHNR, CDR2 FQNEAQ (reference sequence). V shed 3 bases, J shed 3 bases, and the junction held 11 bases outside the gene matches. The CDR3 is CASSFRKGTTLYNEQFF. As DNA, the CDR3 is TGTGCCAGCAGCTTTCGGAAAGGGACTACCCTCTACAATGAGCAGTTCTTC.

This clone showed up just a few times. The chain carries TRBV6-1 and TRBJ2-6, with no clear D. Trimming shortened V by 11 bases and J by 2 bases, and 13 bases separated the two germline ends. This CDR3 comprises 14 residues. The germline V gene encodes CDR1 MNHNS and CDR2 SASEGT. The CDR3 sequence: CACVRATGANVLTF. Written as DNA, the CDR3 is TGTGCCTGCGTTCGGGCTACTGGGGCCAACGTCCTGACTTTC.

This clone was observed a few times. The CDR3 nucleotides are TGCGCCAGCAGCCAAGCAGCGAGCTCCTACAATGAGCAGTTCTTC. Translated: CASSQAASSYNEQFF. The V gene is TRBV4-3, the J gene TRBJ2-1; D is unclear. In germline, CDR1 is LGHNA, CDR2 YSLEER. Trimming left V 1 base short and J 0 bases short, with 7 bases between. The CDR3 has 15 residues.

A few counts support this clone. V is TRBV30 and J is TRBJ2-7; 12 bases map to TRBD1. This CDR3 is 13 amino acids long. V trimming: 3 bases; J trimming: 6 bases; junction bases outside the gene matches: 3. The germline CDR1 and CDR2 sequences are GTSNPN and SVGIG (reference sequence). The CDR3 is CAWSRDRGPEQYF. CDR3 bases: TGTGCCTGGAGCCGGGACAGGGGGCCCGAGCAGTACTTC.